This T cell receptor beta chain was sequenced in a study of T cell changes during pregnancy in multiple sclerosis. Clones were read by immunoSEQ multiplex PCR, and TCRdb kept only the in-frame ones, dropping some. Of around 51,000 clones in the sample, 93% were seen once. Looked up from germline, CDR1 is SGHVS and CDR2 is FQNEAQ. The ends were cut back, 4 bases at V and 9 bases at J, with 7 bases in the middle. This CDR3 comprises 11 residues. The sequences come from peripheral blood, collected in the second trimester of pregnancy. The receptor was derived from a female donor with multiple sclerosis, enrolled in a pregnancy study. The gene calls are TRBV7-8 and TRBJ2-1, with a tentative D call TRBD2 (6 bases). In DNA, the CDR3 is TGTGCCAGCAGCTCGACTAGTGAGCAGTTCTTC. As protein: CASSSTSEQFF.